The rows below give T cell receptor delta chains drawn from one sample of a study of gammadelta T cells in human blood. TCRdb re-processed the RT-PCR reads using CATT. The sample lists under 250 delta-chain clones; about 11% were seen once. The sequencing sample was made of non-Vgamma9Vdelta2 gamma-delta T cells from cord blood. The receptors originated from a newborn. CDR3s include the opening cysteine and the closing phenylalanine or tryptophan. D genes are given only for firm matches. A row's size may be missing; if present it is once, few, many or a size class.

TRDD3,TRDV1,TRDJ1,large,TGTGCTCTTGGGAAAGGGGATCTGGAGGGTAAAGACTGGGGATCTGGGAGCCACACCGATAAACTCATCTTT,CALGKGDLEGKDWGSGSHTDKLIF
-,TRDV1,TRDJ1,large,TGTGCTCTTGGGGAACTAGGCCCCTACCCCTGGTGCGATAAACTCATCTTT,CALGELGPYPWCDKLIF
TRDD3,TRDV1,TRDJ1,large,TGTGCTCTTGGCCCCCCCTACGGGCGTACTGGGGGATACACCGATAAACTCATCTTT,CALGPPYGRTGGYTDKLIF
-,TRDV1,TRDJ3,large,TGTGCTCTTGGGGAACGGCTCTTTTTCGTAAATCGACCCTGGGACACCCGACAGATGTTTTTC,CALGERLFFVNRPWDTRQMFF
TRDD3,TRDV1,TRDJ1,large,TGTGCTCTTGGGGAAAGGGACTGGGGCCCATACACCGATAAACTCATCTTT,CALGERDWGPYTDKLIF
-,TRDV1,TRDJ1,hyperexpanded,TGTGCTCTTGGGGTCCCCCTGCGCCTTCCGCCCTGGGAGGTGGGGGGAAAACTCATCTTT,CALGVPLRLPPWEVGGKLIF
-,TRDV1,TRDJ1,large,TGTGCTCTTGGGGAACTAGTAACCAGGATTCCTGGTAACACCGATAAACTCATCTTT,CALGELVTRIPGNTDKLIF
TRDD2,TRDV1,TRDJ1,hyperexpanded,TGTGCTCTTGGGGAACTCCTTCCTGCCTTACCCAACGATAAACTCATCTTT,CALGELLPALPNDKLIF
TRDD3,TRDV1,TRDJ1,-,TGTGCTCTTGGGTGGACTTCTTACTGGGGGATGGGTGGGGAAGATAAACTCATCTTT,CALGWTSYWGMGGEDKLIF
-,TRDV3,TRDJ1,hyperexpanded,TGTGCCTTTGTTTCCAGTGGGGGGACCGATAAACTCATCTTT,CAFVSSGGTDKLIF
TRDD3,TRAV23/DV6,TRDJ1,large,TGTGCAATGAGCGCGGCCTTGCGGGGGTATACTGGGGGATACGACAGAGGCGATAAACTCATCTTT,CAMSAALRGYTGGYDRGDKLIF
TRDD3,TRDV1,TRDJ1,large,TGTGCTCTTGGGGGAGAACGGTGCTTAACTGGGGGATACTTCGATAAACTCATCTTT,CALGGERCLTGGYFDKLIF
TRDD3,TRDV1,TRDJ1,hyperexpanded,TGTGCTCTTGGGGAACTTTTCCTACTGGGGGATACGGGTGCTACCGATAAACTCATCTTT,CALGELFLLGDTGATDKLIF
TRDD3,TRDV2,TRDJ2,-,TGTGCCTGTGACACCGTGGGGGATACTTTGACAGCACAACTCTTCTTT,CACDTVGDTLTAQLFF
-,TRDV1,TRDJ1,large,TGTGCTCTTGGGGAACCCCCTAGGACCGTACTTTACACCGATAAACTCATCTTT,CALGEPPRTVLYTDKLIF
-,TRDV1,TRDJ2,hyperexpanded,TGTGCTCTTGGGGAGTATCCTACGAGGCCGGGTAGCTGGGCTTTGACAGCACAACTCTTCTTT,CALGEYPTRPGSWALTAQLFF
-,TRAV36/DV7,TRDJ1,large,TGTGCTGTAGATAGGTGGGCCCCTCAGACCGATAAACTCATCTTT,CAVDRWAPQTDKLIF
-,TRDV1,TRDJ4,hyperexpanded,TGTGCTCTTGGGGAACCTGTGGGACCCCTGATCTTT,CALGEPVGPLIF
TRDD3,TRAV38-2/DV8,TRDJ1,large,TGTGCTTATAGGAGCGGGGCCTTCCGTGGGGGATACGGCGATAAACTCATCTTT,CAYRSGAFRGGYGDKLIF
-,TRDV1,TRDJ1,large,TGTGCTCTTGGGGAACTAGGTCCCGGGTTGAGTCTCATCTTT,CALGELGPGLSLIF
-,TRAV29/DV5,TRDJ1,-,-,CSVLLCSGSALPHWGYVRYTDKLIF
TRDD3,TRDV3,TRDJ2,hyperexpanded,TGTGCCTCCCTCGTCTTCCGAGGGTGGGGGACCCCGTCGGGCCAAAAGACAGCACAACTCTTCTTT,CASLVFRGWGTPSGQKTAQLFF
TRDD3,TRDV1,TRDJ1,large,TGTGCTCTTGGGGAAGTTGGCCTCCATTCGTACTGGGGGACTATTTGCACCGATAAACTCATCTTT,CALGEVGLHSYWGTICTDKLIF
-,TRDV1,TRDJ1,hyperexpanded,TGTGCTCTTGGGGACTTACATTACACCGATAAACTCATCTTT,CALGDLHYTDKLIF
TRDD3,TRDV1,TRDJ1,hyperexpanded,TGTGCTCTTGGGGAGTTCCTACCTCTGGGGATACGATACACCGATAAACTCATCTTT,CALGEFLPLGIRYTDKLIF
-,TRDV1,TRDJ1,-,TGTGCTCTTGGTCCCCAAACGTGCGTGCCCCCTGGTACAACCGATAAACTCATCTTT,CALGPQTCVPPGTTDKLIF
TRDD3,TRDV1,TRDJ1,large,TGTGCTCTTGGGGAAGATTCCTCTTTCTATGGGGGATACGCGGGCGATAAACTCATCTTT,CALGEDSSFYGGYAGDKLIF
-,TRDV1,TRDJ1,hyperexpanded,TGTGCTCTTGGGGAACGGGCCCGCCCCCCCAGCCCACGCGGACCCTATAAACTCATCTTT,CALGERARPPSPRGPYKLIF
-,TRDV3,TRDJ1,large,TGTGCCTTTTTACGGGGATGGGGCCTGTACACCGATAAACTCATCTTT,CAFLRGWGLYTDKLIF
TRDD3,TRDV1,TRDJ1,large,TGTGCTCTTGGGACGCCGTTTCCTATTCGGGGGATAGTTGGGCGCCACACCGATAAACTCATCTTT,CALGTPFPIRGIVGRHTDKLIF
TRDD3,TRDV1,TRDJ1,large,TGTGCTCTTGGGGAAACGGGGGACTGGGGGATACGCAGAACCGATAAACTCATCTTT,CALGETGDWGIRRTDKLIF
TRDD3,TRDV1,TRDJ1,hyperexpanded,TGTGCTCTTGGGGAACTTGGGCCGGTATGGAAACACCCGGGGATAGGGAGCCTCATCTTT,CALGELGPVWKHPGIGSLIF
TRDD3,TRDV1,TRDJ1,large,TGTGCTCTTGGGGAACCGGTTCCTCCTGGGGGATATCGAACCGATAAACTCATCTTT,CALGEPVPPGGYRTDKLIF
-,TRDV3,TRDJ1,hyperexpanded,TGTGCCTTTGGTCAGGTCCGCTACTTTAAACTCATCTTT,CAFGQVRYFKLIF
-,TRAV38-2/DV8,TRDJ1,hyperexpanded,TGTGCTTATAAAGGTCGTCGTCTCCGTTTGATTCTTCCCACCGATAAACTCATCTTT,CAYKGRRLRLILPTDKLIF
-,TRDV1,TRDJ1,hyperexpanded,TGTGCTCTTGGCATCTCAAGTCCTACCGGGATACAAGGGAATAAACTCATCTTT,CALGISSPTGIQGNKLIF
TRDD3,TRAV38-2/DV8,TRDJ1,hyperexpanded,TGTGCTTATAGGAGCGCGCGGTCCAACTGGGGGAAGTACACCGATAAACTCATCTTT,CAYRSARSNWGKYTDKLIF
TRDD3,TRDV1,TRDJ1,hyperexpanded,TGTGCTCTTGGGGAACAAGATCCTAAGGACTGGGGGATACAACTCATCTTT,CALGEQDPKDWGIQLIF
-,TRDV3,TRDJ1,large,TGTGCCTTTATAGTTCTACCGGGCGATAAACTCATCTTT,CAFIVLPGDKLIF
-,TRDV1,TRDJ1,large,TGTGCTCTTGGGGAACTTCGAGGAACCTCTTGCGGGGGTCCTCCTCACACCGATAAACTCATCTTT,CALGELRGTSCGGPPHTDKLIF
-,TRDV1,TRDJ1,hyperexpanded,TGTGCTCTTGGGGAACTAGCCCTACCCACCGATAAACTCATCTTT,CALGELALPTDKLIF
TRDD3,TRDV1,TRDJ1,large,TGTGCTCTTGGCCTAAACGTGGGGGATCGGGTCTACACCGATAAACTCATCTTT,CALGLNVGDRVYTDKLIF
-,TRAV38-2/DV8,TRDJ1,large,TGTGCTTATAGGAGCGGTGCCCGGGGTGAACTCATCTTT,CAYRSGARGELIF
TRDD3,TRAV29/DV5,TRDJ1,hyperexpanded,TGTGCAGCAAGCGTCGGCTGGGGGATCCCGTACGATAAACTCATCTTT,CAASVGWGIPYDKLIF
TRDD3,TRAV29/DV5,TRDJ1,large,TGTGCAGCGGGAGTGCCCTACCTCACTGGGGGATACGTTCGGTACACCGATAAACTCATCTTT,CAAGVPYLTGGYVRYTDKLIF
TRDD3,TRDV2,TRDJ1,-,TGTGCCTGTGACCCCGTACTGGGGGATACGCGGAGCACCGATAAACTCATCTTT,CACDPVLGDTRSTDKLIF
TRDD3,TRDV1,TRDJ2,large,TGTGCTCTTGGGGAAGCAGGACTTTACTGGGGGATTCCCCCAGCACAACTCTTCTTT,CALGEAGLYWGIPPAQLFF
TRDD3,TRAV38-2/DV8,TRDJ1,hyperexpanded,TGTGCTTATAGGAGCGCCAGGCTGACTGGGGAGTCAGGCGGACTCATCTTT,CAYRSARLTGESGGLIF
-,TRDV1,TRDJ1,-,TGTGCTCTTGGGGAACGGCTCTTTTTC,CALGERLFF
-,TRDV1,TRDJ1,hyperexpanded,TGTGCTCTTGGGAAGCCCGTCCTGGACGATAAACTCATCTTT,CALGKPVLDDKLIF
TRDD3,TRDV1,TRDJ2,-,TGTGCTCTTGGGGAACTCCCCCTCCCCTGGGGGACACTCGCCGCTTTGACAGCACAACTCTTCTTT,CALGELPLPWGTLAALTAQLFF
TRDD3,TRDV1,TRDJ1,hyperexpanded,TGTGCTCTTGGGGAACCCCCCTACTGGGGGATACGCGATAAACTCATCTTT,CALGEPPYWGIRDKLIF